These 21 T cell receptor beta chains came from one sample sequenced in a study of cytomegalovirus exposure and HLA in healthy donors. The study ran its PCR with 60 Vbeta and 13 Jbeta primers. Some clones are missing from TCRdb's copy, which holds only in-frame ones; the method was immunoSEQ multiplex PCR. The sample carries under 200,000 clones, about 80% recorded once. Sequencing was done on a sample of PBMCs. The origin of the receptors is a man aged 30-40 years in good health and CMV-seronegative.

This clone appeared a single time. The gene calls are TRBV5-1 and TRBJ1-3, with TRBD1 as a possible D gene (6 bases). V lost 3 bases, J lost 7 bases, and 11 bases lay in between. The CDR3 runs 13 residues. Germline values: CDR1 SGHRS, CDR2 YFSETQ. For the CDR3, the DNA is TGCGCCAGCAGCTGGGCCCAGGGGAACACCATATATTTT. It translates to CASSWAQGNTIYF.

The V and J genes are TRBV19 and TRBJ2-3; D perhaps matches TRBD2 (6 bases). CDR1 is LNHDA, CDR2 SQIVND, per germline (reference sequence). V lost 0 bases and J lost 4, with 14 bases in between. CDR3 length: 16 amino acids. Here the CDR3 reads CASSIDRREKADTQYF. The CDR3 nucleotides are TGTGCCAGTAGTATAGATCGGCGGGAAAAAGCAGATACGCAGTATTTT.

The chain links TRBV9 to TRBJ1-5; TRBD1 matches at 11 bases. In germline, CDR1 is SGDLS, CDR2 YYNGEE. This CDR3 spans 16 amino acids. V trimming: 0 bases; J trimming: 6 bases; junction bases outside the gene matches: 5. CDR3: CASSVGDRGSSQPQHF. The CDR3 DNA reads as TGTGCCAGCAGCGTAGGGGACAGGGGGTCTAGTCAGCCCCAGCATTTT.

This sequence joins TRBV5-1 and TRBJ2-3; a weak D match, TRBD2 (6 bases). The germline CDR1 and CDR2 sequences are SGHRS and YFSETQ. The CDR3 totals 15 residues. The V gene lost 4 bases and the J gene lost 2 bases, with 14 bases spanning the gap. CDR3 sequence reads: CASSPRGGDTDTQYF. In DNA form, the CDR3 reads TGCGCCAGCAGCCCACGTGGCGGGGACACAGATACGCAGTATTTT.

The gene calls are TRBV7-9 and TRBJ2-2; tentative D call: TRBD2 (5 bases). Looked up from germline, CDR1 is SEHNR and CDR2 is FQNEAQ (reference sequence). V lost 3 bases and J 0 bases, leaving 11 bases between the germline ends. The CDR3 totals 16 residues. The CDR3: CASSFSSKSNTGELFF. The CDR3 DNA is TGTGCCAGCAGCTTTTCTAGCAAATCGAACACCGGGGAGCTGTTTTTT.

V is TRBV27 and J is TRBJ1-5; 7 bases fit TRBD1. Germline lookup yields CDR1 MNHEY and CDR2 SMNVEV (reference sequence). This CDR3 region has 14 residues. J lost 1 base, V lost 4 bases, and 1 base had no gene match. The CDR3 DNA is TGTGCCAGCAGTTGGGACAGAAGCAATCAGCCCCAGCATTTT. It specifies CASSWDRSNQPQHF.

The chain joins TRBV2 to TRBJ2-3; possible D gene TRBD2, 6 bases. Germline CDR1 is SNHLY and CDR2 is FYNNEI. The ends were cut back, 0 bases at V and 8 bases at J, with 12 bases in the middle. This CDR3 region has 14 residues. The CDR3 DNA is TGTGCCAGCAGTGAAGCGCGGAGGGCCGGTACGCAGTATTTT. Its protein product is CASSEARRAGTQYF.

The chain is built from TRBV10-3 and TRBJ2-2, with 14 bases that match TRBD2. CDR1 and CDR2 (germline): ENHRY, SYGVKD. V trimming: 4 bases; J trimming: 0 bases; junction bases outside the gene matches: 16. This CDR3 spans 22 amino acids. Written as DNA, the CDR3 is TGTGCCATCAGTGCGCAACCCTCGACTAGCGGGAGGGATAAGACGAACACCGGGGAGCTGTTTTTT. Encoded protein: CAISAQPSTSGRDKTNTGELFF.

The chain is built from TRBV16 and TRBJ2-2; D remains unclear. There are 14 residues in the CDR3. Trimming removed 5 bases from V and 4 bases from J, with 11 bases in between. The germline V gene has CDR1 KGHSY and CDR2 FQNENV. DNA for the CDR3: TGTGCCAGCAGCGCTAGTATGGCCACCGGGGAGCTGTTTTTT. Protein sequence: CASSASMATGELFF.

The genes are TRBV10-2 and TRBJ2-7; 8 bases line up with TRBD1. V was clipped by 2 bases and J by 7 bases; unmatched bases: 13. Germline V CDR1 and CDR2: WSHSY, SAAADI. This CDR3 comprises 16 residues. The CDR3 nucleotides read TGCGCCAGCAGTGAGGAGATGACAGGGGCGTGGGGGGAGCAGTACTTC. The encoded protein is CASSEEMTGAWGEQYF.

This sequence joins TRBV6-5 and TRBJ2-7; D perhaps matches TRBD2 (6 bases). CDR1 and CDR2 from the germline V gene are MNHEY and SVGAGI. V was clipped by 5 bases and J by 3 bases, with 14 bases between them. CDR3 size: 14 residues. This chain's CDR3 is CASSLDTGDYEQYF. As DNA, the CDR3 is TGTGCCAGCAGTCTCGACACGGGGGACTACGAGCAGTACTTC.

This clone was detected only a few times. The V call is TRBV2, the J call TRBJ1-4; a possible D gene is TRBD1 (5 bases). Trimming cost V 2 bases and J 1 base, with 5 bases left between them. CDR3 length equals 14 residues. Germline V gene data show CDR1 as SNHLY and CDR2 as FYNNEI. The CDR3 sequence is CASSEQGTNEKLFF. The CDR3 DNA sequence: TGTGCCAGCAGTGAACAGGGAACTAATGAAAAACTGTTTTTT.

The chain has TRBV19 and TRBJ2-7; 7 nucleotides align to TRBD1. There are 14 residues in the CDR3. Germline CDR1 and CDR2: LNHDA and SQIVND (reference sequence). Trimming removed 5 bases from V and 3 bases from J; junction bases left unmatched: 7. The CDR3 bases are TGTGCCAGTAGTCTCGGGACAGCTTACTACGAGCAGTACTTC. It encodes CASSLGTAYYEQYF.

The rearrangement links TRBV5-4 to TRBJ1-2, with 10 bases aligning to TRBD1. V gave up 5 bases and J gave up 5 bases; unmatched junction bases: 15. CDR1 and CDR2 (germline): SGHNT, YYREEE (reference sequence). The CDR3 loop spans 17 amino acids. The CDR3 DNA reads as TGTGCCAGCAGGACGGGACAGGGGAGGGCCCAGGTATATGGCTACACCTTC. Translated, it gives CASRTGQGRAQVYGYTF.

The chain is built from TRBV5-4 and TRBJ1-1, with 11 bases aligning to TRBD1. The V and J ends lost 4 bases and 7 bases, in that order; junction bases with no gene match: 15. CDR3 size: 17 residues. Per germline, CDR1 SGHNT and CDR2 YYREEE (reference sequence). The CDR3 DNA sequence: TGTGCCAGCAGCAGATGGACAGGGGGCAACGGTTTGGGTGAAGCTTTCTTT. As protein: CASSRWTGGNGLGEAFF.

The chain links TRBV7-3 to TRBJ2-7; 9 bases fit TRBD2. With V trimmed by 5 bases and J by 2 bases, 7 bases remained unmatched. CDR1 is SGHTA and CDR2 is FQGTGA in the germline V gene. The CDR3 spans 15 residues. DNA for the CDR3: TGTGCCAGCAGCCTTGGACTAGCGAGCACCTACGAGCAGTACTTC. This encodes CASSLGLASTYEQYF. The complete variable domain, with remaining parts taken from reference TRBV7-3 and TRBJ2-7, reads GAGVSQTPSNKVTEKGKYVELRCDPISGHTALYWYRQSLGQGPEFLIYFQGTGAADDSGLPNDRFFAVRPEGSVSTLKIQRTERGDSAVYLCASSLGLASTYEQYFGPGTRLTVT.

Only one count was recorded for this clone. The chain has TRBV7-2 and TRBJ2-7, with D perhaps TRBD1 (5 bases). The length of the CDR3 is 14 residues. Germline values: CDR1 SGHTA, CDR2 FQGNSA. V lost 3 bases, J lost 3 bases, and 12 bases lay in between. The chain's CDR3 is CASSFGQGYYEQYF. The CDR3 bases are TGTGCCAGCAGCTTTGGGCAGGGTTACTACGAGCAGTACTTC.

This clone was counted once. The chain is built from TRBV25-1 and TRBJ2-7, with 7 bases fitting TRBD2. Looked up from germline, CDR1 is MGHDK and CDR2 is SYGVNS. The CDR3 is made up of 18 amino acids. Trimming cost V 3 bases and J 0 bases; bases outside gene matches: 14. CDR3 sequence (DNA): TGTGCCAGCAGTGATCTTAGAGTATTTGGGGGGGGCTCCTACGAGCAGTACTTC. This translates into CASSDLRVFGGGSYEQYF.

The chain is built from TRBV19 and TRBJ2-1; the D gene is possibly TRBD1 (5 bases). This CDR3 has 12 residues. Germline assignment: CDR1 LNHDA and CDR2 SQIVND (reference sequence). The V gene lost 7 bases and the J gene lost 4 bases, with 8 bases spanning the gap. CDR3 in DNA: TGTGCCAGTAAGCAGGGATACAATGAGCAGTTCTTC. Encoded protein: CASKQGYNEQFF. Complete variable domain (other parts from reference TRBV19 and TRBJ2-1): DGGITQSPKYLFRKEGQNVTLSCEQNLNHDAMYWYRQDPGQGLRLIYYSQIVNDFQKGDIAEGYSVSREKKESFPLTVTSAQKNPTAFYLCASKQGYNEQFFGPGTRLTVL.

Note on this clone: An end of the junction does not agree with germline; a read error may underlie this. The CDR3 region has the DNA TGTGCTAGCAGCTTAGGGACTAGCGGGAGGGGCACCGGGGAGCTGTTTTTT. Translated, it gives CASSLGTSGRGTGELFF. This chain connects TRBV7-7 to TRBJ2-2; TRBD2 aligns across 16 bases. The V gene's germline CDR1 is SSHAT and CDR2 FNYEAQ (reference sequence). The CDR3 extends over 17 amino acids.

The chain joins TRBV19 to TRBJ2-5; tentative D call: TRBD2 (6 bases). The ends were cut back, 6 bases at V and 3 bases at J, with 11 bases in the middle. This CDR3 is built from 13 residues. Germline lookup yields CDR1 LNHDA and CDR2 SQIVND (reference sequence). The CDR3 sequence: CASSSSDKETQYF. In nucleotides, the CDR3 is TGTGCCAGTAGCTCTAGCGATAAAGAGACCCAGTACTTC.